Following are 2 T cell receptor beta chains from one sample sequenced in a study of CD8+ T cells in alopecia areata. Extracted RNA was reverse transcribed into cDNA, the sequencing template. Here immunoSEQ multiplex PCR was the method, and the copy in TCRdb shows in-frame clones only, minus some. The profile shows approximately 160,000 clones, roughly 60% of them singletons. Treatment reported: oral pan-JAK inhibitor, 5-10 mg twice daily. This specimen consisted of CD4+ T cells sorted from blood, obtained at week 24, from a patient treated with tofacitinib. The receptors were gathered from a human donor with alopecia areata.

V and J are TRBV27 and TRBJ1-5, with TRBD1 matching 11 bases. The CDR3 runs 12 residues. CDR1 MNHEY and CDR2 SMNVEV come from the germline V gene (reference sequence). J lost 6 bases, V lost 8 bases, and 0 bases had no gene match. This CDR3 reads CASGTGGQPQHF. In DNA form, the CDR3 reads TGTGCCAGCGGGACAGGGGGTCAGCCCCAGCATTTT.

V is TRBV18 and J is TRBJ2-7, with D maybe TRBD1 (6 bases). Germline values: CDR1 KGHSH, CDR2 LQKENI. The CDR3 covers 14 residues. With 2 bases removed from V and 1 base from J, the gap between germline ends came to 9 bases. CDR3 loop: CASSPGQTSYEQYF. CDR3 nucleotides: TGTGCCAGCTCACCAGGACAGACTTCCTACGAGCAGTACTTC. Filled out from reference TRBV18 and TRBJ2-7, the complete variable domain reads NAGVMQNPRHLVRRRGQEARLRCSPMKGHSHVYWYRQLPEEGLKFMVYLQKENIIDESGMPKERFSAEFPKEGPSILRIQQVVRGDSAAYFCASSPGQTSYEQYFGPGTRLTVT.